Sequencing of this T cell receptor beta chain was carried out in a study of cytomegalovirus exposure and HLA in healthy donors. Comment on this clone: The antigen remains undetermined.

It was with 60 Vbeta and 13 Jbeta primers that the PCR ran. Measured with immunoSEQ multiplex PCR; TCRdb has only the in-frame clones, and not every one. The table includes under 200,000 clones, around 80% detected once. Germline trimming cut 3 bases from V and 3 bases from J; bases unmatched to any gene: 4. Germline CDR1 LNHDA, CDR2 SQIVND (reference sequence). The CDR3 has 15 amino acids. General study results and limits: CMV serostatus alone was available as immune exposure information. A later analysis linked a missense variant in DCLRE1C to the trimming of TCR beta V and J genes. An observed cluster of highly shared sequence variants was recorded as a likely sequencing artifact.

Sequenced sample: PBMCs. The chain carries TRBV19 and TRBJ2-4; 8 nucleotides line up with TRBD1. The origin of this receptor is a male donor in good health and CMV-seropositive. The CDR3 reads CASSMDRVGKNIQYF. CDR3 in DNA: TGTGCCAGTAGTATGGACAGGGTGGGCAAAAACATTCAGTACTTC. The full variable domain, in which reference TRBV19 and TRBJ2-4 provide the parts outside the CDR3, is DGGITQSPKYLFRKEGQNVTLSCEQNLNHDAMYWYRQDPGQGLRLIYYSQIVNDFQKGDIAEGYSVSREKKESFPLTVTSAQKNPTAFYLCASSMDRVGKNIQYFGAGTRLSVL.